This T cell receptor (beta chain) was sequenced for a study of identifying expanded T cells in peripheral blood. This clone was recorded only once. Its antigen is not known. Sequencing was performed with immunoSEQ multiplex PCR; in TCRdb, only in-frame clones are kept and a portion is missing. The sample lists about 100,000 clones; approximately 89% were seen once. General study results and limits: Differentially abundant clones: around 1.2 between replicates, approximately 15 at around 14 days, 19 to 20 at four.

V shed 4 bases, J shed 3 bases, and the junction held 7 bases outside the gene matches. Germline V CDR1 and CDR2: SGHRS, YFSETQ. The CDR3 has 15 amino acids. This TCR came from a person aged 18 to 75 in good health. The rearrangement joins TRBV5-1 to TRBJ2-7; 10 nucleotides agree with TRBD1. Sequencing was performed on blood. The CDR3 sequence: CASSGGQGGFYEQYF. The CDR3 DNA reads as TGCGCCAGCAGCGGAGGACAGGGGGGTTTCTACGAGCAGTACTTC. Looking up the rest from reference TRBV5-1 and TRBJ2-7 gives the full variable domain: KAGVTQTPRYLIKTRGQQVTLSCSPISGHRSVSWYQQTPGQGLQFLFEYFSETQRNKGNFPGRFSGRQFSNSRSEMNVSTLELGDSALYLCASSGGQGGFYEQYFGPGTRLTVT.